The 30 T cell receptor beta chains presented below share a single source sample, sequenced in a study of lymphopenia after photon versus proton radiotherapy. Sequencing was performed with immunoSEQ multiplex PCR; in TCRdb, only in-frame clones are kept and a portion is missing. The sample holds approximately 170,000 clones; 75% to 90% are singletons and the top ten take about 4.7%. The sample was peripheral blood, taken from a patient treated with photon-based radiotherapy. The receptors were sampled from a man aged 45-65 years with gastric cancer.

The J gene is TRBJ1-2, the V gene TRBV11-2, with D possibly being TRBD1 (6 bases). CDR1 SGHAT and CDR2 FQNNGV come from the germline V gene. This CDR3 comprises 16 residues. V was cut by 3 bases and J by 6 bases, with 20 bases left in between. DNA of the CDR3: TGTGCCAGCAGCTTGCTCTCCGGACAGAGGTTCGATGGCTACACCTTC. Amino acid sequence: CASSLLSGQRFDGYTF.

This clone came up a few times. This chain joins TRBV7-2 and TRBJ1-5; D is undetermined. There are 17 residues in the CDR3. Per the germline V gene, CDR1 is SGHTA and CDR2 is FQGNSA. V was pared by 4 bases and J by 0 bases, with 16 bases between. The DNA of the CDR3 is TGTGCCAGCAGCTCCCAAGGACCCAACTATAGCAATCAGCCCCAGCATTTT. Translating gives CASSSQGPNYSNQPQHF.

J is TRBJ1-1 and V is TRBV10-3; D gene unclear. CDR1 is ENHRY, CDR2 SYGVKD, per germline. Trimming removed 2 bases at V and 3 bases at J, with 4 bases between. This CDR3 is 12 amino acids long. CDR3 nucleotide sequence: TGTGCCATCAGTGAGGGGGACACTGAAGCTTTCTTT. It yields the protein CAISEGDTEAFF.

The chain links TRBV13 to TRBJ2-5; the D gene is possibly TRBD2 (6 bases). This CDR3 has 14 residues. V was clipped by 0 bases and J by 5 bases, with 10 bases between them. CDR1 is PRHDT and CDR2 is FYEKMQ in the germline V gene (reference sequence). The CDR3 region is CASSLGLAPETQYF. In DNA, the CDR3 is TGTGCCAGCAGCTTAGGCCTAGCGCCCGAGACCCAGTACTTC.

The chain carries TRBV6-5 and TRBJ1-2, with a tentative D call TRBD1 (5 bases). CDR1 is MNHEY, CDR2 SVGAGI, per germline. V lost 2 bases, J lost 13 bases, and 14 bases lay in between. The CDR3 is made up of 12 amino acids. The CDR3 loop reads CASSYGQGQITF. The CDR3 nucleotides are TGTGCCAGCAGTTACGGACAAGGGCAGATCACCTTC.

The chain has TRBV19 and TRBJ2-7; 16 bases fit TRBD2. The germline gives CDR1 LNHDA, CDR2 SQIVND (reference sequence). V shed 5 bases, J shed 3 bases, and the junction held 7 bases outside the gene matches. The CDR3 totals 17 residues. This chain's CDR3 is CASSPGTSGRAGYEQYF. The CDR3 DNA reads as TGTGCCAGTAGTCCCGGGACTAGCGGGAGGGCCGGCTACGAGCAGTACTTC.

The chain employs TRBV4-3 and TRBJ2-3, with D possibly matching TRBD1 (6 bases). Germline V gives CDR1 LGHNA, CDR2 YSLEER. This CDR3 contains 17 residues. Trimming cost V 1 base and J 4 bases, with 18 bases left between them. The CDR3 nucleotides read TGCGCCAGCAGCCAAGTCACCGGGACACCTTGGGCAGATACGCAGTATTTT. Its protein is CASSQVTGTPWADTQYF.

As regards this clone: A read error may account for a junction end that differs from germline. The rearrangement links TRBV29-1 to TRBJ1-5; D gene ambiguous. CDR1 is SQVTM and CDR2 is ANQGSEA in the germline V gene. There are 10 residues in the CDR3. Here the CDR3 reads CSVDIPPRHF. The CDR3 DNA reads as TGCAGCGTTGATATCCCCCCCCGGCATTTT.

The genes are TRBV28 and TRBJ2-5; 11 bases are a match to TRBD1. J was trimmed by 2 bases and V by 9 bases; bases with no gene match: 11. Germline V gene lookup returns CDR1 MDHEN and CDR2 SYDVKM. This CDR3 is 16 amino acids long. CDR3 loop: CASRTGGRQKQETQYF. The CDR3 nucleotides read TGTGCCAGTCGGACAGGGGGCCGACAAAAACAAGAGACCCAGTACTTC.

The rearrangement links TRBV6-1 to TRBJ2-3; no definite D call. Germline loops: CDR1 MNHNS, CDR2 SASEGT. Deletions cut 7 bases from V and 3 bases from J, with 5 bases between. The CDR3 is 11 amino acids. CDR3: CASTETDTQYF. CDR3 nucleotide sequence: TGTGCCAGCACCGAAACAGATACGCAGTATTTT.

This chain connects TRBV28 to TRBJ2-7; D possibly corresponds to TRBD1 (5 bases). V was pared by 4 bases and J by 7 bases, with 11 bases between. The CDR3 runs 12 residues. Germline V lookup: CDR1 MDHEN, CDR2 SYDVKM. The CDR3 is CASSSPGWEQYF. The CDR3 nucleotides read TGTGCCAGCAGTTCCCCAGGGTGGGAGCAGTACTTC.

This chain connects TRBV6-5 to TRBJ1-2; 8 positions agree with TRBD1. The CDR3 length is 15 residues. Germline-derived CDR1 and CDR2 are MNHEY and SVGAGI. J lost 0 bases, V lost 8 bases, and 8 bases had no gene match. The CDR3 loop reads CASGRGLSPNYGYTF. Written as DNA, the CDR3 is TGTGCCAGCGGCAGGGGGCTCTCCCCTAACTATGGCTACACCTTC.

V gene TRBV2 combines with J gene TRBJ2-3; D gene ambiguous. The CDR3 extends over 14 amino acids. Per germline, CDR1 SNHLY and CDR2 FYNNEI. V shed 3 bases and J shed 1 base, with 8 bases lying between them. The CDR3 region is CASSDASRTDTQYF. The CDR3 nucleotides read TGTGCCAGCAGTGATGCGAGTCGCACAGATACGCAGTATTTT.

The J gene is TRBJ2-1, the V gene TRBV6-1; D remains ambiguous. The CDR3 runs to 13 residues. Trimming cost V 10 bases and J 9 bases, with 19 bases left between them. The germline V gene has CDR1 MNHNS and CDR2 SASEGT. Written as DNA, the CDR3 is TGTGCCACCTGGACCCGTAGCTTCGGTGAGCAGTTCTTC. This gives the protein CATWTRSFGEQFF.

A note on this clone: Sequence at one end of the junction differs from germline and may be a read error. The gene calls are TRBV25-1 and TRBJ2-7, with D perhaps assigned TRBD1 or TRBD2 (5 bases each). This CDR3 contains 12 residues. The germline CDR1 and CDR2 sequences are MGHDK and SYGVNS. The CDR3 DNA reads as TGTGCCAGCAGTGACCCTTGGGACCCGATCGTCTTC. Encoded protein: CASSDPWDPIVF.

This chain joins TRBV7-8 and TRBJ1-1, with D unresolved. The CDR3 consists of 13 residues. V gave up 5 bases and J gave up 4 bases, with 11 bases separating them. The germline V gene has CDR1 SGHVS and CDR2 FQNEAQ. CDR3 residues: CASSLIEGTEAFF. The CDR3 DNA reads TGTGCCAGCAGCCTCATCGAGGGCACTGAAGCTTTCTTT. The whole variable domain, remainder taken from reference TRBV7-8 and TRBJ1-1, is GAGVSQSPRYKVAKRGQDVALRCDPISGHVSLFWYQQALGQGPEFLTYFQNEAQLDKSGLPSDRFFAERPEGSVSTLKIQRTQQEDSAVYLCASSLIEGTEAFFGQGTRLTVV.

This CDR3 reads CASSQTADSYEQYF. The CDR3 DNA reads TGCGCCAGCAGCCAGACGGCCGATAGTTACGAGCAGTACTTC. This chain connects TRBV4-3 to TRBJ2-7; D unclear. From germline, CDR1 is LGHNA and CDR2 YSLEER. There are 14 residues in the CDR3. V lost 3 bases, J lost 4 bases, and 13 bases lay in between.

The genes are TRBV28 and TRBJ1-5; TRBD1 might be the D (6 bases). The length of the CDR3 is 14 residues. CDR1 is MDHEN, CDR2 SYDVKM, per germline. Trimming cost V 5 bases and J 4 bases, with 12 bases left between them. CDR3 nucleotide sequence: TGTGCCAGCAGTACCACGGACAGTAATCAGCCCCAGCATTTT. The encoded protein is CASSTTDSNQPQHF.

The V and J genes are TRBV6-5 and TRBJ2-3; 11 bases align to TRBD2. This CDR3 has 15 residues. V lost 5 bases to trimming and J lost 1 base; unmatched junction nucleotides: 2. In germline, CDR1 is MNHEY, CDR2 SVGAGI. DNA of the CDR3: TGTGCCAGCAGTGGGACTAGCGGCCGCACAGATACGCAGTATTTT. This translates into CASSGTSGRTDTQYF.

In its sample, this clone was seen many times. V is TRBV14 and J is TRBJ1-1; TRBD1 might be the D (5 bases). The germline gives CDR1 SGHDN, CDR2 FVKESK. Trimming cost V 5 bases and J 4 bases, with 11 bases left between them. The CDR3 totals 13 residues. CDR3 sequence: CASSGLGGTEAFF. The CDR3, as DNA: TGTGCCAGCAGCGGACTCGGGGGCACTGAAGCTTTCTTT.

The chain joins TRBV29-1 to TRBJ2-3, with 10 bases matching TRBD2. The germline V gene encodes CDR1 SQVTM and CDR2 ANQGSEA. The ends lost 2 bases at V and 2 bases at J; junction bases unmatched: 7. CDR3 length: 16 amino acids. The CDR3 region is CSVESGLAAYTDTQYF. The CDR3 DNA follows: TGCAGCGTTGAATCAGGACTAGCGGCTTACACAGATACGCAGTATTTT.

The CDR3 sequence: CAWSVGGGYEQYF. DNA for the CDR3: TGTGCCTGGAGTGTTGGGGGCGGTTACGAGCAGTACTTC. This chain links TRBV30 with TRBJ2-7; TRBD1 might be the D (6 bases). The CDR3 length is 13 residues. Germline values: CDR1 GTSNPN, CDR2 SVGIG (reference sequence). V was cut by 0 bases and J by 4 bases, with 10 bases left in between. Complete variable domain (other parts from reference TRBV30 and TRBJ2-7): SQTIHQWPATLVQPVGSPLSLECTVEGTSNPNLYWYRQAAGRGLQLLFYSVGIGQISSEVPQNLSASRPQDRQFILSSKKLLLSDSGFYLCAWSVGGGYEQYFGPGTRLTVT.

This rearrangement joins TRBV7-6 to TRBJ2-1; D may match TRBD1 or TRBD2 (5 bases each). Trimming left V 5 bases short and J 10 bases short, with 18 bases between. The CDR3 consists of 14 residues. Looked up from germline, CDR1 is SGHVS and CDR2 is FNYEAQ. CDR3 sequence reads: CASSRTGPQTEQFF. The DNA for the CDR3 is TGTGCCAGCAGCCGCACGGGACCGCAAACCGAGCAGTTCTTC.

The CDR3 here is CASSLELVQDGQETQYF. The CDR3 DNA reads TGTGCCAGCAGCTTGGAATTAGTTCAGGACGGTCAAGAGACCCAGTACTTC. The gene calls are TRBV5-8 and TRBJ2-5; D is ambiguous. Germline V lookup: CDR1 SGHTS, CDR2 YDEGEE. V was trimmed by 0 bases and J by 2 bases, leaving 17 bases between them. The CDR3 has 17 residues.

V and J are TRBV5-1 and TRBJ2-5; 12 nucleotides agree with TRBD1. CDR1 SGHRS and CDR2 YFSETQ come from the germline V gene. V gave up 0 bases and J gave up 5 bases; unmatched junction bases: 2. The CDR3 has 15 amino acids. CDR3 sequence (DNA): TGCGCCAGCAGCTTGGAGGGACAGGGGGCTGAGACCCAGTACTTC. Protein sequence: CASSLEGQGAETQYF.

This clone was counted only a few times. The chain recombines TRBV19 with TRBJ1-2; the D gene is possibly TRBD1 (5 bases). CDR1 and CDR2 (germline): LNHDA, SQIVND (reference sequence). The CDR3 length is 15 residues. Trimming removed 4 bases from V and 1 base from J, with 13 bases in between. The CDR3 is CASSTSGTLNYGYTF. The CDR3 DNA sequence: TGTGCCAGTAGTACGAGTGGGACTCTTAACTATGGCTACACCTTC. The variable domain in full, completed from reference TRBV19 and TRBJ1-2, reads DGGITQSPKYLFRKEGQNVTLSCEQNLNHDAMYWYRQDPGQGLRLIYYSQIVNDFQKGDIAEGYSVSREKKESFPLTVTSAQKNPTAFYLCASSTSGTLNYGYTFGSGTRLTVV.

The V call is TRBV7-8, the J call TRBJ2-7, with 8 bases identical to TRBD1. Per germline, CDR1 SGHVS and CDR2 FQNEAQ. The J segment lost 5 bases and the V segment lost 0 bases, leaving 12 bases of the junction unmatched. The CDR3 is 17 residues long. The CDR3 region has the DNA TGTGCCAGCAGCTTAGCGGCGCGACAGGGGCAGGTCCACGAGCAGTACTTC. Its protein is CASSLAARQGQVHEQYF.

The chain carries TRBV7-9 and TRBJ2-2; D is unclear. CDR1 is SEHNR, CDR2 FQNEAQ, per germline (reference sequence). V shed 3 bases and J shed 4 bases, with 9 bases lying between them. The CDR3 is 14 amino acids. CDR3 residues: CASSFGVGTGELFF. DNA of the CDR3: TGTGCCAGCAGCTTCGGCGTCGGCACCGGGGAGCTGTTTTTT.

The CDR3 spells CASSLRAGEEQYF. The CDR3 DNA reads TGTGCCAGCAGCTTACGGGCAGGGGAAGAGCAGTACTTC. The chain combines TRBV7-2 with TRBJ2-7, with D possibly being TRBD1 (6 bases). The CDR3 has 13 amino acids. From germline, CDR1 is SGHTA and CDR2 FQGNSA. The germline V and J ends were trimmed by 2 bases and 7 bases, with 12 bases remaining between them.

This chain uses TRBV5-4 with TRBJ1-4, with D perhaps matching TRBD1 (6 bases). V was shortened by 5 bases and J by 2 bases, with 10 bases between the two germline ends. Germline assignment: CDR1 SGHNT and CDR2 YYREEE (reference sequence). The length of the CDR3 is 14 residues. The CDR3 nucleotides are TGTGCCAGCAGTTCGGGACACACTAATGAAAAACTGTTTTTT. It codes for CASSSGHTNEKLFF.